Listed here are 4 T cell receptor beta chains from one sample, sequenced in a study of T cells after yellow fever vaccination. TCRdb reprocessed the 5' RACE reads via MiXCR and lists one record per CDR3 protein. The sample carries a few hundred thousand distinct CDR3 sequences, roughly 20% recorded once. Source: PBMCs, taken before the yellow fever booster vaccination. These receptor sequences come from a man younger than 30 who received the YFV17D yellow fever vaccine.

The CDR3 sequence is CAISVGDTEAFF. For the CDR3, the DNA is TGTGCCATCAGTGTCGGGGATACTGAAGCTTTCTTT. The chain links TRBV10-3 to TRBJ1-1; D ambiguous. This CDR3 has 12 amino acids. Trimming left V 4 bases short and J 5 bases short, with 8 bases between. CDR1 and CDR2 from the germline V gene are ENHRY and SYGVKD.

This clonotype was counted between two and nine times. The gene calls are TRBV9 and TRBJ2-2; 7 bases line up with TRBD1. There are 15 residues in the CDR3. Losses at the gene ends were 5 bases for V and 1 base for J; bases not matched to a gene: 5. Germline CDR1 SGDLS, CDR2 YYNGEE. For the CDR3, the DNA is TGTGCCAGCAGGTCGGCAGGGGGGAACACCGGGGAGCTGTTTTTT. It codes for CASRSAGGNTGELFF.

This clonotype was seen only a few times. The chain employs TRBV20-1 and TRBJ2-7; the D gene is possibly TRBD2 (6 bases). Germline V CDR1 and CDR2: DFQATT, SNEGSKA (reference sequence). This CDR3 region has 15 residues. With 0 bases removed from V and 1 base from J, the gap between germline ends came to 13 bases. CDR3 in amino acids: CSARDTIRGSYEQYV. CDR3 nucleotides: TGCAGTGCTAGAGATACAATCCGGGGGTCCTACGAGCAGTACGTC.

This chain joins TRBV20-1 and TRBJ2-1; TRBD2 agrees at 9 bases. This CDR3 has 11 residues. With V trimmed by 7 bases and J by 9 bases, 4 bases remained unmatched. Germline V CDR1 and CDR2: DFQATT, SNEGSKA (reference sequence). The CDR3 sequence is CSGSSGSEQFF. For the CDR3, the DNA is TGCAGTGGAAGTAGCGGGAGTGAGCAGTTCTTC.